This T cell receptor beta chain was documented in a study of somatic mutations in cytotoxic T cells in rheumatoid arthritis. Study findings and constraints: Relative to age-matched healthy controls, rheumatoid arthritis patients did not differ significantly in CD8+ T-cell clonality.

The CDR3 totals 14 residues. Trimming pared 1 base from V and 4 bases from J, leaving 8 bases between. From germline, CDR1 is MGHRA and CDR2 YSYEKL. Study processing details: Among patient CD8+ clones larger than 1%, matches to published virus-specific TCRB sequences were rare. The assay was immunoSEQ multiplex PCR, and TCRdb's table has in-frame clones only and misses some. The V and J calls and clone size were taken over from that table, and D and trimming were inferred from the DNA. This sample yields some 19,000 clones, of which over 80% are seen a single time; roughly 9.8% belongs to the top ten. As concerns this clone: The antigen is undetermined. Other DNA sequences in the sample encode the same CDR3.

This sequence joins TRBV4-1 and TRBJ1-5, with a tentative D call TRBD1 (5 bases). Sequencing was carried out using CD8+ T cells sorted from blood. This receptor was taken from a man in his late teens or twenties with rheumatoid arthritis. This CDR3 is CASSQVAGNQPQHF. The CDR3 coding sequence is TGCGCCAGCAGCCAAGTGGCAGGGAATCAGCCCCAGCATTTT.